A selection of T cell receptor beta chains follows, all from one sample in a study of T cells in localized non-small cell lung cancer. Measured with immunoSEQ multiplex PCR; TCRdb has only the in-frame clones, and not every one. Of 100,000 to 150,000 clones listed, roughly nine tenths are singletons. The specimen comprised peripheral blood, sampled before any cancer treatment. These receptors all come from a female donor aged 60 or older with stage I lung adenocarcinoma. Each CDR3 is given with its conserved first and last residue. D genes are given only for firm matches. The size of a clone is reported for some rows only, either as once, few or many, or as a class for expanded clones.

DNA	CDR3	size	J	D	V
TGTGCCAGTACCAACCCGGGACTAGCGTTGAATGAGCAGTTCTTC	CASTNPGLALNEQFF	.	TRBJ2-1	TRBD2	TRBV19
TGTGCCAGTAGTATTGACGGGGCAAACAATCAGCCCCAGCATTTT	CASSIDGANNQPQHF	.	TRBJ1-5	.	TRBV19
TGCGCCAGCAGCCAGGTGACAGGGCGGGTGACTGAAGCTTTCTTT	CASSQVTGRVTEAFF	.	TRBJ1-1	TRBD1	TRBV4-1
TGTGCCAGCAGTCCCAGTAGGTCGGTAAATACGCAGTATTTT	CASSPSRSVNTQYF	few	TRBJ2-3	.	TRBV28
TGCGCCAGCAGTGAGTCGGGGACCGCTTTCCACGAGCAGTACTTC	CASSESGTAFHEQYF	.	TRBJ2-7	.	TRBV10-1
TGTGCCACCAGCAGCGTCGGGGGAGCAGGAGATACGCAGTATTTT	CATSSVGGAGDTQYF	.	TRBJ2-3	.	TRBV15
TGTGCCAGCAGTTTGGCCGGGGGGGGCAATCAGCCCCAGCATTTT	CASSLAGGGNQPQHF	once	TRBJ1-5	.	TRBV27
TGCAGTGCCGGACAGTATCTTGGCTACACCTTC	CSAGQYLGYTF	.	TRBJ1-2	.	TRBV20-1
TGTGCCAGCAGCTCGGGGCTAGGTATAGATACGCAGTATTTT	CASSSGLGIDTQYF	.	TRBJ2-3	.	TRBV7-3
TGCGCCAGCAGTCATCCTAAGACATCTTCCGGAAACACCATATATTTT	CASSHPKTSSGNTIYF	.	TRBJ1-3	.	TRBV23-1
TGTGCCAGCAGTAACAGCGACAGGTTATACTATGGCTACACCTTC	CASSNSDRLYYGYTF	.	TRBJ1-2	.	TRBV6-5
TGTGCCAGCAGTTTGCCGTTAGGGGTCAACACCGGGGAGCTGTTTTTT	CASSLPLGVNTGELFF	.	TRBJ2-2	.	TRBV28
TGTGCCAGCAGGGTCGACATTAGCGATGGCTACACCTTC	CASRVDISDGYTF	few	TRBJ1-2	.	TRBV2
TGTGCCACCAGCGACGGGGACAGGGTGGTAACCTACGAGCAGTACTTC	CATSDGDRVVTYEQYF	.	TRBJ2-7	TRBD1	TRBV15
TGTGCCAGCAGTCCCGGGACTAGCGGGAGAGGCGAGCAGTTCTTC	CASSPGTSGRGEQFF	.	TRBJ2-1	TRBD2	TRBV2
TGTGCCAGCAGTTTACAGGGTTATGTCTCCTACGAGCAGTACTTC	CASSLQGYVSYEQYF	many	TRBJ2-7	.	TRBV28
TGCGCCAGCAGCGACGGGACCAGCCGAAGGGAGCAGTTCTTC	CASSDGTSRREQFF	.	TRBJ2-1	.	TRBV10-1
TGTGCCAGCAGTGACCTACGGACTAGCGGGAGGGCCGATGAGCAGTTCTTC	CASSDLRTSGRADEQFF	.	TRBJ2-1	TRBD2	TRBV2
TGCAGTGCTCGGACGGGCACTGAAGCTTTCTTT	CSARTGTEAFF	few	TRBJ1-1	.	TRBV20-1
TGTGCCAGCAGTTTAATTCAGGGTTGGCAGTTCTTC	CASSLIQGWQFF	.	TRBJ2-1	.	TRBV28
TGTGCCAGCAGTTCGATTAACAGGGCTGGAAACACCATATATTTT	CASSSINRAGNTIYF	few	TRBJ1-3	.	TRBV28
TGCGCCAGCAGCTTAGGCGGGAGCTCCTACAATGAGCAGTTCTTC	CASSLGGSSYNEQFF	.	TRBJ2-1	TRBD2	TRBV5-1
TGTGCCAGCACGGGGACTAGCGAACAAGAGACCCAGTACTTC	CASTGTSEQETQYF	.	TRBJ2-5	TRBD2	TRBV11-1
TGTGCCAGCAGCCGAGCCCCCTACGAGGGACAACGGCAGCCCCAGCATTTT	CASSRAPYEGQRQPQHF	.	TRBJ1-5	.	TRBV14
TGTGCCAGCAGCCTAGGGGGATCCGCCTACAATGAGCAGTTCTTC	CASSLGGSAYNEQFF	.	TRBJ2-1	.	TRBV7-8
TGTGTCCGGAACCTCAAAGTCGGGGCGCGGGAAAAACTGTTTTTT	CVRNLKVGAREKLFF	many	TRBJ1-4	.	TRBV27
TGTGCCAGCAGCCCTCCGCCGGTGAGCACAGATACGCAGTATTTT	CASSPPPVSTDTQYF	.	TRBJ2-3	.	TRBV4-2
TGTGCCAGTTCATCCCCCCTTCACACCGGGGAGCTGTTTTTT	CASSSPLHTGELFF	.	TRBJ2-2	.	TRBV25-1
TGCAGCGTTCGTAGGGGGCGCACAGATACGCAGTATTTT	CSVRRGRTDTQYF	.	TRBJ2-3	TRBD1	TRBV29-1
TGTGCCATCAGTGAGGTTGGGGGCAACACTGAAGCTTTCTTT	CAISEVGGNTEAFF	.	TRBJ1-1	.	TRBV10-3
TGCGCCAGCAGTGAGGATAACGTGGACAATGAGCAGTTCTTC	CASSEDNVDNEQFF	.	TRBJ2-1	.	TRBV10-1
TGTGCCAGCAGTAAATTAGGGGGGATCACAGATACGCAGTATTTT	CASSKLGGITDTQYF	once	TRBJ2-3	.	TRBV6-5
TGTGCCAGCAGTTTAGCCCAGCGGACTAATGAGCAGTTCTTC	CASSLAQRTNEQFF	.	TRBJ2-1	.	TRBV28
TGCAGCGTGTCTGTCGGGCTCGCTGAAGCTTTCTTT	CSVSVGLAEAFF	.	TRBJ1-1	.	TRBV29-1
TGTGCCAGCAGCGTAGGAGCGATTAGCAATCAGCCCCAGCATTTT	CASSVGAISNQPQHF	.	TRBJ1-5	.	TRBV9
TGTGCCACCAGCAGAGAAGGCAGGGACGAGCAGTACTTC	CATSREGRDEQYF	.	TRBJ2-7	.	TRBV15
TGTGCCAGCAAGAAGGACTTTACCACAGATACGCAGTATTTT	CASKKDFTTDTQYF	.	TRBJ2-3	.	TRBV6-5
TGTGCCAGCAGCTTAGTGGGGACAGGGAATGGCTACACCTTC	CASSLVGTGNGYTF	few	TRBJ1-2	TRBD1	TRBV11-2
TGTGCCAGCAGTGGGAAAGGGGGCGTCGCAGCCTACGAGCAGTACTTC	CASSGKGGVAAYEQYF	.	TRBJ2-7	TRBD1	TRBV2
TGTGCCAGCGCCGACGGGAGAGGTAATGAGCAGTTCTTC	CASADGRGNEQFF	.	TRBJ2-1	.	TRBV2
TGTGCCAGCAGCCCCACCAGAGATGTGAACACTGAAGCTTTCTTT	CASSPTRDVNTEAFF	few	TRBJ1-1	.	TRBV9
TGTGCCAGCAGACAGGGAGGCGAAAAACTGTTTTTT	CASRQGGEKLFF	.	TRBJ1-4	.	TRBV28
TGTGCCAGTAGCCCGGCGGGCAGAGGGAAATCTGGGTCCGAGACCCAGTACTTC	CASSPAGRGKSGSETQYF	.	TRBJ2-5	.	TRBV19
TGCGCCAGCAGCCAAGATCGGCTAGCGGGAGAGACCCAGTACTTC	CASSQDRLAGETQYF	.	TRBJ2-5	TRBD2	TRBV4-1
TGTGCCTGGAGTTCGGGACAGAACACTGAAGCTTTCTTT	CAWSSGQNTEAFF	.	TRBJ1-1	.	TRBV30
TGTGCCAGCAGTGTAGAGATGGTCGGTCCGGGTCAGACCCAGTACTTC	CASSVEMVGPGQTQYF	few	TRBJ2-5	.	TRBV2
TGTGCCAGTAGTGATGGCGGGATAACCTACGAGCAGTACTTC	CASSDGGITYEQYF	.	TRBJ2-7	.	TRBV19
TGTGCCAGCAGTTTAGGGGCGGTTAAGAGCTACACCTTC	CASSLGAVKSYTF	.	TRBJ1-2	.	TRBV28
TGTGCCAGCAGCTTGGGGACTAGCGGCAGCACAGATACGCAGTATTTT	CASSLGTSGSTDTQYF	.	TRBJ2-3	TRBD2	TRBV11-3
TGCAGTGCTAGCTACACTGAAGCTTTCTTT	CSASYTEAFF	.	TRBJ1-1	.	TRBV20-1
TGTGCCAGCAGCCAAGATTGGGTTTTGTCGGGCAGCCGCACAGATACGCAGTATTTT	CASSQDWVLSGSRTDTQYF	.	TRBJ2-3	.	TRBV4-2
TGTGCCAGTATGGCACTTCTGGGGCCCTACAATGAGCAGTTCTTC	CASMALLGPYNEQFF	.	TRBJ2-1	.	TRBV19
TGTGCCAGCAGTCAAGTGGAGACCCAGTACTTC	CASSQVETQYF	.	TRBJ2-5	.	TRBV6-6
TGTGCCAGCAGTGAAGCGGGCAGGCCCTCCGAGCAGTACTTC	CASSEAGRPSEQYF	.	TRBJ2-7	.	TRBV6-1
TGTGCCAGCAGCCGTTGGGCTCCTAGCGGGAGGGAACCCGGGGAGCTGTTTTTT	CASSRWAPSGREPGELFF	.	TRBJ2-2	TRBD2	TRBV7-3
TGCGCCAGCAAAACGGGACAGGCCGGGAATTCACCCCTCCACTTT	CASKTGQAGNSPLHF	.	TRBJ1-6	TRBD1	TRBV4-1
TGTGCCAGCAGCTTAGACTTTTCCTGGGCTAGCGGGAGTGATGAGCAGTTCTTC	CASSLDFSWASGSDEQFF	.	TRBJ2-1	TRBD2	TRBV11-2